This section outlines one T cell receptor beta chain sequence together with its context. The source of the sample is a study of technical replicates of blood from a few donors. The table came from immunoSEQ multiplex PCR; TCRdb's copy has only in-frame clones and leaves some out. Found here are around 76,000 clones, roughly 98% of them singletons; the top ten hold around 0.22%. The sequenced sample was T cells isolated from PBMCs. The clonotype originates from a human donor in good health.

As DNA, the CDR3 is TGTGCCAGCAGTTTCGGGTCCGGTCAGCCCCAGCATTTT. It yields the protein CASSFGSGQPQHF. The chain recombines TRBV27 with TRBJ1-5; D gene ambiguous. The germline V gene encodes CDR1 MNHEY and CDR2 SMNVEV (reference sequence). Deletions cut 3 bases from V and 6 bases from J, with 9 bases between. The CDR3 sequence is 13 residues long.